One sample yielded the 14 T cell receptor beta chains listed below, sequenced in a study of human T cells and chemical hapten exposure. Time point noted: patch test 1, 2 weeks after DPC sensitization. The treatment is: therapeutic diphenylcyclopropenone sensitization with weekly scalp DPC. Extraction of total RNA was performed on unfractionated whole blood. TCRdb passed the RACE reads through MiXCR, listing each CDR3 protein once. Among around 44,000 distinct CDR3 sequences listed, 4% were seen once. The sequenced sample was whole blood, obtained in connection with sensitization to the hapten diphenylcyclopropenone (DPC). The receptors come from a man in his forties or fifties with alopecia areata. Some clones in this sample may be carry-over from other donors' samples.

This clonotype was detected many times. An end of the junction differs from the germline gene, which may be a read error. The chain carries TRBV29-1 and TRBJ2-3, with TRBD2 matching 12 bases. The CDR3 has 14 residues. CDR1 and CDR2 from the germline V gene are SQVTM and ANQGSEA. CDR3 sequence reads: CSATTSGSIDTQYF. Written as DNA, the CDR3 is TGCAGCGCTACGACTAGCGGGAGCATAGATACGCAGTATTTT.

This clonotype occurred many times. This chain uses TRBV12-3 or TRBV12-4 with TRBJ2-7; 14 bases fit TRBD2. The junction had 3 bases not matched to a gene; V was cut back by 1 base and J by 1 base. The CDR3 loop spans 17 amino acids. The CDR3 loop is CASSLGLAGGPSYEQYF. CDR3 nucleotides: TGTGCCAGCAGTTTAGGACTAGCGGGAGGGCCGTCCTACGAGCAGTACTTC.

The sample holds many counts of this clonotype. This chain links TRBV5-1 with TRBJ2-3; 7 bases map to TRBD2. CDR3 length: 15 amino acids. Germline V gene sequence: CDR1 SGHRS, CDR2 YFSETQ. V was pared by 4 bases and J by 1 base, with 6 bases of the junction left unmatched. CDR3: CASSGGSGGTDTQYF. In DNA form, the CDR3 reads TGCGCCAGCAGCGGCGGGAGCGGAGGCACAGATACGCAGTATTTT.

At least ten counts were recorded for this clonotype. This chain connects TRBV28 to TRBJ2-6; TRBD1 matches 8 bases. With 1 base clipped from V and 4 bases from J, the junction kept 6 bases outside the gene matches. Germline CDR1 and CDR2: MDHEN and SYDVKM. This CDR3 is built from 17 residues. The CDR3 coding sequence is TGTGCCAGCAGTTTATCCAGGGGGCTGAACGGGGCCAACGTCCTGACTTTC. Encoded protein: CASSLSRGLNGANVLTF.

This clonotype was observed at least ten times. The chain uses TRBV12-3 or TRBV12-4 and TRBJ2-7; weak D call: TRBD2 (5 bases). The CDR3 loop spans 15 amino acids. V dropped 7 bases and J dropped 2 bases, with 18 bases sitting between them. CDR3 DNA: TGTGCCAGCACTCCACGGGGAGCAGGAGCCTACGAGCAGTACTTC. Translation: CASTPRGAGAYEQYF.

Ten or more counts support this clonotype. The J gene is TRBJ2-3, the V gene TRBV29-1; TRBD2 is a possible D gene (6 bases). V was trimmed by 3 bases and J by 2 bases, leaving 12 bases between them. Germline values: CDR1 SQVTM, CDR2 ANQGSEA. CDR3 length equals 14 residues. For the CDR3, the DNA is TGCAGCGTTGATTACGGGGGTTACACAGATACGCAGTATTTT. Translating gives CSVDYGGYTDTQYF.

The CDR3 region is CASSPRLAGGPVEQYF. The CDR3 DNA sequence: TGTGCCAGCAGTCCTCGACTAGCGGGAGGGCCGGTGGAGCAGTACTTC. The chain is built from TRBV6-2 or TRBV6-3 and TRBJ2-7; 14 bases agree with TRBD2. CDR3 length: 16 residues. J lost 7 bases, V lost 5 bases, and 10 bases had no gene match. From germline, CDR1 is MNHEY and CDR2 SVGEGT.

Notes on this clonotype: This sequence may be a read error, since a much larger clone differs from it by one base. The chain links TRBV29-1 to TRBJ2-1, with 9 bases that match TRBD2. CDR3 length equals 17 residues. Germline V lookup: CDR1 SQVTM, CDR2 ANQGSEA. Trimming took 2 bases from V and 11 from J; bases not matched to a gene: 19. The CDR3 region is CSVELGGRGAKIFKQFF. The CDR3 region has the DNA TGCAGCGTTGAATTGGGCGGGAGGGGGGCAAAAATTTTTAAGCAGTTCTTC.

This clonotype was counted ten times or more. This sequence joins TRBV7-2 and TRBJ1-5; 8 nucleotides align to TRBD1. CDR1 is SGHTA and CDR2 is FQGNSA in the germline V gene. The CDR3 length is 15 residues. V lost 1 base and J lost 2; bases outside the gene matches: 1. The chain's CDR3 is CASSLVGQGNQPQHF. The CDR3 bases are TGTGCCAGCAGCTTAGTGGGACAGGGCAATCAGCCCCAGCATTTT.

The table lists this clonotype with many counts. The V gene is TRBV7-8, the J gene TRBJ2-7; either TRBD1 or TRBD2 may fit D (6 bases each). V was cut by 2 bases and J by 6 bases, with 17 bases left in between. Germline CDR1 reads SGHVS; CDR2 reads FQNEAQ. The CDR3 length is 15 residues. The CDR3 DNA sequence: TGTGCCAGCAGCTTACCGAGGGGGGCCTTGGGCGAGCAGTACTTC. Protein product: CASSLPRGALGEQYF.

The table lists this clonotype with many counts. The chain combines TRBV6-5 with TRBJ2-6; D is undetermined. Trimming took off 0 bases at V and 3 bases at J, with 0 bases between the two ends. The V gene's germline CDR1 is MNHEY and CDR2 SVGAGI. The CDR3 has 13 residues. The CDR3 DNA reads as TGTGCCAGCAGTTACTCTGGGGCCAACGTCCTGACTTTC. This sequence encodes CASSYSGANVLTF.

V is TRBV9 and J is TRBJ2-2; 9 nucleotides agree with TRBD1. The CDR3 is 15 amino acids. V shed 5 bases, J shed 7 bases, and the junction held 9 bases outside the gene matches. CDR1 SGDLS and CDR2 YYNGEE come from the germline V gene. CDR3 DNA: TGTGCCAGCAGAGAAGCCGGGACAGGGAACGGGGAGCTGTTTTTT. Amino acids: CASREAGTGNGELFF.

This clonotype has a count of ten or more. The CDR3 loop is CASRQETNTEAFF. CDR3 DNA: TGTGCCAGCCGGCAGGAGACGAACACTGAAGCTTTCTTT. V and J are TRBV25-1 and TRBJ1-1; no firm D call. V dropped 8 bases and J dropped 1 base, with 11 bases sitting between them. Germline V gene sequence: CDR1 MGHDK, CDR2 SYGVNS. CDR3 length equals 13 residues.

This clonotype was picked up a small number of times. The chain uses TRBV20-1 and TRBJ2-7; D possibly corresponds to TRBD2 (6 bases). In germline, CDR1 is DFQATT, CDR2 SNEGSKA (reference sequence). The CDR3 sequence is 13 residues long. V lost 6 bases and J 2 bases, leaving 14 bases between the germline ends. CDR3 residues: CSAPRRVPYEQYF. CDR3 DNA: TGCAGTGCCCCGAGGAGGGTCCCCTACGAGCAGTACTTC.